The rows below give T cell receptor beta chains drawn from one sample of a study of OX40 agonist ivuxolimab in advanced cancers. Using immunoSEQ multiplex PCR, the repertoire was profiled, and TCRdb retains in-frame clones only, with some absent. The sample holds around 25,000 clones; 77% are singletons and the top ten take about 17%. The specimen comprised CD4+ or CD8+ T cells sorted from blood, sampled in a trial of the OX40 agonist ivuxolimab. The source of these receptors is an adult with an advanced solid tumor such as melanoma, head and neck, liver or kidney cancer. CDR3s include the opening cysteine and the closing phenylalanine or tryptophan. A D gene is named only where the DNA matches it firmly. Expanded clones are given a class, and other clones once, few, many or no size at all.

size	V	J	D	DNA	CDR3
NA	TRBV7-9	TRBJ2-2	NA	TGTGCCAGCAGCCCGACCTTGGTTGTGGCGGGTACCGGGGAGCTGTTTTTT	CASSPTLVVAGTGELFF
NA	TRBV6-5	TRBJ1-2	TRBD1	TGTGCCAGCAGGCCTGGGACAGGGATAGGCTACACCTTC	CASRPGTGIGYTF
NA	TRBV6-5	TRBJ2-7	NA	TGTGCCAGCAGTACGCAATCCGGGGCATCCTACGAGCAGTACTTC	CASSTQSGASYEQYF
NA	TRBV5-3	TRBJ2-5	NA	TGTGCCAGCAGCTTGAATTGGGGAGCCAGGGAGACCCAGTACTTC	CASSLNWGARETQYF
few	TRBV7-2	TRBJ1-6	NA	TGTGCCAGCAGCTTAGGGCCGGGACAAGAGAATTCACCCCTCCACTTT	CASSLGPGQENSPLHF
medium-sized	TRBV19	TRBJ1-2	NA	TGTGCCAGTAGTACCAGGGGCGCTAACTATGGCTACACCTTC	CASSTRGANYGYTF
NA	TRBV7-9	TRBJ2-5	TRBD1	TGTGCCAGCAGGAACAGGACAGGGCAAGAGACCCAGTACTTC	CASRNRTGQETQYF
NA	TRBV4-2	TRBJ2-2	NA	TGTGCCAGCAGCCAAGTCTTACAACCGAACACCGGGGAGCTGTTTTTT	CASSQVLQPNTGELFF
NA	TRBV7-2	TRBJ2-5	TRBD2	TGTGCCAGCGTTGGCCGGGCCGGGGGGGAGACCCAGTACTTC	CASVGRAGGETQYF
NA	TRBV6-1	TRBJ2-7	TRBD1	TGTGCCAGCAGTGAATCGGGACAGGGGGCCTACGAGCAGTACTTC	CASSESGQGAYEQYF
NA	TRBV7-2	TRBJ2-3	NA	TGTGCCAGCAGCCCGACCACAGATACGCAGTATTTT	CASSPTTDTQYF
NA	TRBV5-1	TRBJ2-7	NA	TGCGCCAGCAGCTTGGTTCTGGGGGAGCAGTACTTC	CASSLVLGEQYF
NA	TRBV5-1	TRBJ2-7	NA	TGCGCCAGCAGCTTGGGGGGGATACCGTACTTC	CASSLGGIPYF
NA	TRBV6-6	TRBJ2-3	TRBD2	TGTGCCAGCAGTGGGACTAGCGGGGGGGCGTCAGATACGCAGTATTTT	CASSGTSGGASDTQYF
NA	TRBV5-4	TRBJ1-2	NA	TGTGCCAGCAGCTTGGCAGGTGGCTATGGCTACACCTTC	CASSLAGGYGYTF
NA	TRBV6-6	TRBJ1-2	NA	TGTGCCAGCAAAGGGGACGCATCTAACTATGGCTACACCTTC	CASKGDASNYGYTF
NA	TRBV14	TRBJ2-7	TRBD1	TGTGCCAGCAGCCTGACAGGGGGCTTCTACGAGCAGTACTTC	CASSLTGGFYEQYF
NA	TRBV7-2	TRBJ2-7	NA	TGTGCCAGCAGCTTAGATCGAGGGGGAAGGTACGAGCAGTACTTC	CASSLDRGGRYEQYF
NA	TRBV18	TRBJ2-3	NA	TGTGCCAGCTCACTGGGGCGGGACACAGATACGCAGTATTTT	CASSLGRDTDTQYF
NA	TRBV4-2	TRBJ2-2	NA	TGTGCCACCGGAGGGTCTGGATTCACCGGGGAGCTGTTTTTT	CATGGSGFTGELFF
NA	TRBV27	TRBJ2-7	NA	TGTGCCAGCCCCCGGTCGAGGGGCGTAAGGATTGTGGGAAGGTCCTACGAGCAGTACTTC	CASPRSRGVRIVGRSYEQYF
NA	TRBV10-3	TRBJ2-7	NA	TGTGCCATCAGTGAGGGGTGGGACGAATCCTTC	CAISEGWDESF
NA	TRBV11-3	TRBJ2-7	NA	TGTGCCAGCACCCCGGGCTACGAGCAGTACTTC	CASTPGYEQYF
NA	TRBV18	TRBJ2-5	TRBD2	TGTGCCAGCTCACCACTCGGCGGGAGTCGTGAGACCCAGTACTTC	CASSPLGGSRETQYF
NA	TRBV6-1	TRBJ1-1	TRBD1	TGTGCCAGCAGTCGGGACAGGAGGAACACTGAAGCTTTCTTT	CASSRDRRNTEAFF
few	TRBV10-3	TRBJ1-2	TRBD1	TGTGCCACGGGGGACAGGGGCTATGGCTACACCTTC	CATGDRGYGYTF
NA	TRBV9	TRBJ1-3	NA	TGTGCCAGCAGCGCCCTAAGAAACACCATATATTTT	CASSALRNTIYF
few	TRBV7-9	TRBJ2-1	NA	TGTGCCAGCAGACCTCAGACTATAAACAATGAGCAGTTCTTC	CASRPQTINNEQFF
NA	TRBV4-2	TRBJ2-7	TRBD2	TGTGCCAGCAGCCAAGATGGGGGCGGTAGCGGGAGTCCTTACGAGCAGTACTTC	CASSQDGGGSGSPYEQYF
NA	TRBV6-1	TRBJ2-1	TRBD2	TGTGCCAGCACCCAAGAGAAGCGGGACTCAGCCAGGGTCTTC	CASTQEKRDSARVF
NA	TRBV7-2	TRBJ2-5	NA	TGTGCCAGCAGCTTCTCAACAGGGCAAGAGACCCAGTACTTC	CASSFSTGQETQYF
NA	TRBV14	TRBJ2-7	TRBD2	TGTGCCAGCAGCCAAGGACTAGCGGGAATTTCCTACGAGCAGTACTTC	CASSQGLAGISYEQYF
few	TRBV18	TRBJ2-7	NA	TGTGCCAGCTCACCACCGGGGGCTTACGAGCAGTACTTC	CASSPPGAYEQYF
once	TRBV19	TRBJ1-4	NA	TGTGCCAGTAGCAGAGACCTCGCAACTAATGAAAAACTGTTTTTT	CASSRDLATNEKLFF
few	TRBV5-1	TRBJ1-4	NA	TGCGCCAGCAGACGCGACAGTTGGACTAATGAAAAACTGTTTTTT	CASRRDSWTNEKLFF
NA	TRBV18	TRBJ2-7	NA	TGTGCCAGCTCACCACGCTTACCCTACGAGCAGTACTTC	CASSPRLPYEQYF
NA	TRBV6-1	TRBJ2-4	NA	TGTGCCAGCACCTCTTACGATGCGGCCAAAAACATTCAGTACTTC	CASTSYDAAKNIQYF
few	TRBV28	TRBJ1-1	NA	TGTGCCAGCAGGTTGACCACTGAAGCTTTCTTT	CASRLTTEAFF
NA	TRBV4-2	TRBJ2-2	TRBD2	TGTGCCAGCAGCCAAAGAGCGGGAGCGGGCGGGGAGCTGTTTTTT	CASSQRAGAGGELFF
NA	TRBV27	TRBJ1-1	NA	TGTGCCAGCAGTTTTGCAGGGGTGAACACTGAAGCTTTCTTT	CASSFAGVNTEAFF